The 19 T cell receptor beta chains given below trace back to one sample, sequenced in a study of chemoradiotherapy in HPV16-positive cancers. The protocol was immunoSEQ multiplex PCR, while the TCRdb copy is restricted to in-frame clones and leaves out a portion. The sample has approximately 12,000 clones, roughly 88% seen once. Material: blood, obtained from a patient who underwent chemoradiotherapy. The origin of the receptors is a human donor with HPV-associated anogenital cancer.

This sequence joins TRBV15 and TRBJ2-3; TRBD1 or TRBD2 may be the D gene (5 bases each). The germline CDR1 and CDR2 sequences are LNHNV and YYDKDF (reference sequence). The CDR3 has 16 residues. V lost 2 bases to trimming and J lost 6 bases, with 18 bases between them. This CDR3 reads CATSRTRGEGEDTQYF. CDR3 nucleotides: TGTGCCACCAGCAGAACCCGGGGCGAGGGAGAGGATACGCAGTATTTT.

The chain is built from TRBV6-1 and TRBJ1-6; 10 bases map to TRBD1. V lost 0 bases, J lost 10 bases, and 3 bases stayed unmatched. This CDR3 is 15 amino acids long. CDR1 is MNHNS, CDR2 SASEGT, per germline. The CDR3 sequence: CASSEAQTGGSPLHF. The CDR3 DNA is TGTGCCAGCAGTGAAGCGCAGACAGGGGGCTCACCCCTCCACTTT.

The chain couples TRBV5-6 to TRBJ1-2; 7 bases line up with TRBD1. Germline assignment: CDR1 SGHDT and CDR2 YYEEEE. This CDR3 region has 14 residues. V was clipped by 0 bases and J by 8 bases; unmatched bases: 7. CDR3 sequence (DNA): TGTGCCAGCAGCTTGGGGACAGGTTGGGCCGGCTACACCTTC. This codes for CASSLGTGWAGYTF.

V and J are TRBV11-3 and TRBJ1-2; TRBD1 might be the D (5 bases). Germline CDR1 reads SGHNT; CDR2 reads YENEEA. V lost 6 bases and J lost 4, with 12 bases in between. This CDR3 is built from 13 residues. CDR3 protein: CASRSRGGYGYTF. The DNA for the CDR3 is TGTGCCAGCAGGAGCCGGGGGGGCTATGGCTACACCTTC.

CDR3: CASSRDTASSYEQYF. The CDR3 coding sequence is TGTGCCAGCAGCAGAGACACGGCGAGCTCCTACGAGCAGTACTTC. The genes are TRBV6-1 and TRBJ2-7; no clear D. Germline CDR1 is MNHNS and CDR2 is SASEGT. Trimming removed 6 bases at V and 0 bases at J, with 15 bases between. The CDR3 is 15 amino acids.

The DNA for the CDR3 is TGTGCCAGCAGTGAAGTTATGGGACAGGGGGCCACCGGGGAGCTGTTTTTT. Its translation: CASSEVMGQGATGELFF. V and J are TRBV6-1 and TRBJ2-2, with 12 nucleotides matching TRBD1. The CDR3 length is 17 residues. The germline V gene has CDR1 MNHNS and CDR2 SASEGT. V lost 1 base and J lost 4; bases outside the gene matches: 4.

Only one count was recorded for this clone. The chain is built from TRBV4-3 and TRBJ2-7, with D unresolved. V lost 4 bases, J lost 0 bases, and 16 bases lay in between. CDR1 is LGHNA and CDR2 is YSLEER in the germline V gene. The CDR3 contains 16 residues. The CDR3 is CASSLTPVMSSYEQYF. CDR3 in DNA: TGCGCCAGCAGCCTAACCCCGGTGATGAGCTCCTACGAGCAGTACTTC.

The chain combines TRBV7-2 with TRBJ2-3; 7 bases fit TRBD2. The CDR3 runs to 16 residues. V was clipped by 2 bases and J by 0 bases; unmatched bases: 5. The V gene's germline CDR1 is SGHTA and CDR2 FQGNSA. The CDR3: CASSLTSGVSTDTQYF. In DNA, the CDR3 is TGTGCCAGCAGCTTAACCAGCGGGGTCAGCACAGATACGCAGTATTTT.

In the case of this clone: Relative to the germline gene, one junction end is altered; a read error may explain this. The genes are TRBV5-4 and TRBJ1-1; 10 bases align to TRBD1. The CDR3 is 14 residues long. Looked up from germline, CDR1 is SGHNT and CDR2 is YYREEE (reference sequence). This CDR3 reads CASSLSATGGADGF. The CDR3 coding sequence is TGTGCCAGCAGCTTGTCCGCGACAGGGGGCGCAGATGGATTT.

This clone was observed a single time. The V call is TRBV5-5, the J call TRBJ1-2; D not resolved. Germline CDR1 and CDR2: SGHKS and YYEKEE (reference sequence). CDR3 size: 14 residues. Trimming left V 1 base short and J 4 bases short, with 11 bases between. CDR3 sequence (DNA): TGTGCCAGCAGCTTGATCGGGGTGAGCTATGGCTACACCTTC. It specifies CASSLIGVSYGYTF. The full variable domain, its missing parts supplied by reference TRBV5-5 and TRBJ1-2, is DAGVTQSPTHLIKTRGQQVTLRCSPISGHKSVSWYQQVLGQGPQFIFQYYEKEERGRGNFPDRFSARQFPNYSSELNVNALLLGDSALYLCASSLIGVSYGYTFGSGTRLTVV.

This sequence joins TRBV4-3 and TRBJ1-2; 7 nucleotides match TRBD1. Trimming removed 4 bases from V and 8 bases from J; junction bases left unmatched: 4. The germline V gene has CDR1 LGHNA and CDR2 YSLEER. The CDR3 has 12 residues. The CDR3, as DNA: TGCGCCAGCAGCCGACAGGGTTTCGGCTACACCTTC. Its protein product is CASSRQGFGYTF.

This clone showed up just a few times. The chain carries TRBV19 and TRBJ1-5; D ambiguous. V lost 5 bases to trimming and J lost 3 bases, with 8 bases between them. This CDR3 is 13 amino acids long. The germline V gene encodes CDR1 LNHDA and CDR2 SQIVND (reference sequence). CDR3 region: CASSSKLNQPQHF. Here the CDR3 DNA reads TGTGCCAGTAGTTCGAAGCTCAATCAGCCCCAGCATTTT.

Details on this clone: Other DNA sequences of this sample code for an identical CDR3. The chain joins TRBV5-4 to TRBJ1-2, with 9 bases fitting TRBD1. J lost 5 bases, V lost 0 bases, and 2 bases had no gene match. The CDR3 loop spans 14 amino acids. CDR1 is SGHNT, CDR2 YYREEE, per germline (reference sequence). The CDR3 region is CASSLGQGEYGYTF. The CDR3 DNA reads TGTGCCAGCAGCTTGGGACAGGGGGAATATGGCTACACCTTC.

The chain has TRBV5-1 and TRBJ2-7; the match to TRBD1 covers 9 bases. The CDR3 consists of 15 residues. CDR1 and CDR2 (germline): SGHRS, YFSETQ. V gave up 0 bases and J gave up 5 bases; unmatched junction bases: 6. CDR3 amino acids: CASSLAGTGSNEQYF. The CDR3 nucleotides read TGCGCCAGCAGCTTGGCCGGGACAGGGTCCAACGAGCAGTACTTC. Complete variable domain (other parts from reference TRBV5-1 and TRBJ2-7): KAGVTQTPRYLIKTRGQQVTLSCSPISGHRSVSWYQQTPGQGLQFLFEYFSETQRNKGNFPGRFSGRQFSNSRSEMNVSTLELGDSALYLCASSLAGTGSNEQYFGPGTRLTVT.

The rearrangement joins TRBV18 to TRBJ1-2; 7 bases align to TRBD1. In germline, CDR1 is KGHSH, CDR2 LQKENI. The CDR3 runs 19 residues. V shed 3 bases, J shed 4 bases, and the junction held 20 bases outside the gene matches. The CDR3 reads CASSPKLGGPKVSAYGYTF. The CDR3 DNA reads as TGTGCCAGCTCACCCAAACTAGGGGGCCCCAAAGTGTCCGCCTATGGCTACACCTTC.

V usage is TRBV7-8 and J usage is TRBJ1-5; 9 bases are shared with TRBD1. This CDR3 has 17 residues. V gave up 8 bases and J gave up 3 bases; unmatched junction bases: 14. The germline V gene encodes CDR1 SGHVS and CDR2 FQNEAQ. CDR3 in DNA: TGTGCCAGCTCCACGGTAGGCGGGACAGGGAACAATCAGCCCCAGCATTTT. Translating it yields CASSTVGGTGNNQPQHF.

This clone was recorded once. CDR3 DNA: TGTGCCAGCAGCCCACTAGCGGGGGGGCCCCAAGAGACCCAGTACTTC. It encodes CASSPLAGGPQETQYF. The V gene is TRBV7-2, the J gene TRBJ2-5; 13 nucleotides agree with TRBD2. CDR1 is SGHTA and CDR2 is FQGNSA in the germline V gene. With 5 bases clipped from V and 1 base from J, the junction kept 4 bases outside the gene matches. The CDR3 runs 16 residues.

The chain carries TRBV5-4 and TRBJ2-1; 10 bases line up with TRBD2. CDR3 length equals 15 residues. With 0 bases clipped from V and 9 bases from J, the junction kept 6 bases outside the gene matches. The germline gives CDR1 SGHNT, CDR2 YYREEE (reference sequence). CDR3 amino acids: CASSLGGTSDGEQFF. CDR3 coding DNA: TGTGCCAGCAGCTTGGGTGGGACTAGCGATGGTGAGCAGTTCTTC.

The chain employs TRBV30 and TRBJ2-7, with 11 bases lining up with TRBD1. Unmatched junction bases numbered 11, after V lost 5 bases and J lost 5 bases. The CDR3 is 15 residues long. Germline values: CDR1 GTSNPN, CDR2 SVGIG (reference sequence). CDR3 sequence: CAWRTPGTGGDEQYF. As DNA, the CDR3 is TGTGCCTGGCGGACCCCCGGGACAGGGGGTGACGAGCAGTACTTC.